One and the same sample provided the 15 T cell receptor beta chains below, sequenced in a study of T cell repertoires in aging, cancer and after chemotherapy. Amplification of TCR beta used genomic DNA extracted from peripheral blood. Rearranged V-D-J TRB sequences were amplified with a mixed TRB-A/B primer pool. TCRdb re-analysed the multiplex PCR reads in MiXCR, keeping a single row per CDR3 protein. This sample yields about 5,700 distinct CDR3 sequences, of which less than 50% are seen a single time; 47% belongs to the top ten. Sequenced sample: blood. The receptors were gathered from a human donor in good health.

V gene TRBV12-3 or TRBV12-4 combines with J gene TRBJ2-5; 7 nucleotides align to TRBD1. The V segment lost 6 bases and the J segment 2 bases; nucleotides outside the gene matches: 6. The CDR3 is made up of 14 amino acids. This CDR3 is CASRTSGQQETQYF. In DNA form, the CDR3 reads TGTGCCAGCAGGACCTCGGGACAGCAAGAGACCCAGTACTTC.

In this sample, this clonotype turned up a few times. The rearrangement joins TRBV6-2 or TRBV6-3 to TRBJ2-1, with 11 positions matching TRBD2. CDR3 size: 15 residues. The V segment lost 8 bases and the J segment 2 bases; nucleotides outside the gene matches: 5. Germline V lookup: CDR1 MNHEY, CDR2 SVGEGT. CDR3 in amino acids: CASCLAGGAYNEQFF. As DNA, the CDR3 is TGTGCCAGCTGCTTAGCGGGGGGGGCCTACAATGAGCAGTTCTTC.

The gene calls are TRBV29-1 and TRBJ2-3; TRBD2 might be the D (6 bases). CDR1 SQVTM and CDR2 ANQGSEA come from the germline V gene. This CDR3 is 14 amino acids long. V lost 6 bases to trimming and J lost 3 bases, with 16 bases between them. The CDR3 reads CSVTRGEVTDTQYF. DNA of the CDR3: TGCAGCGTCACCAGAGGGGAGGTTACAGATACGCAGTATTTT.

This CDR3 reads CSAVSVANTGELFF. Here the CDR3 DNA reads TGCAGTGCGGTTAGCGTCGCGAACACCGGGGAGCTGTTTTTT. J is TRBJ2-2 and V is TRBV20-1, with TRBD2 as a possible D gene (5 bases). This CDR3 is built from 14 residues. V was clipped by 6 bases and J by 0 bases, with 11 bases between them. The germline CDR1 and CDR2 sequences are DFQATT and SNEGSKA (reference sequence).

This clonotype is large within its sample. This chain uses TRBV6-5 with TRBJ1-5, with TRBD1 matching 8 bases. CDR1 is MNHEY and CDR2 is SVGAGI in the germline V gene. Losses at the gene ends were 6 bases for V and 0 bases for J; bases not matched to a gene: 13. This CDR3 is built from 18 residues. The CDR3 nucleotides are TGTGCCAGCAGCCCCGAACCGGGACAGGCCTATAGCAATCAGCCCCAGCATTTT. It translates to CASSPEPGQAYSNQPQHF.

The chain couples TRBV6-4 to TRBJ2-3; 11 nucleotides align to TRBD1. Germline CDR1 MRHNA, CDR2 SNTAGT. J lost 2 bases, V lost 7 bases, and 2 bases had no gene match. CDR3 length: 14 residues. CDR3 region: CASKGQGDTDTQYF. CDR3 nucleotide sequence: TGTGCCAGCAAGGGACAGGGGGACACAGATACGCAGTATTTT.

The chain combines TRBV6-2 or TRBV6-3 with TRBJ1-5; tentative D call: TRBD1 (5 bases). CDR1 is MNHEY and CDR2 is SVGEGT in the germline V gene. V was clipped by 4 bases and J by 3 bases, with 7 bases between them. The CDR3 contains 13 residues. In nucleotides, the CDR3 is TGTGCCAGCAGTTTGGGGGTCAATCAGCCCCAGCATTTT. This gives the protein CASSLGVNQPQHF.

The CDR3 protein is CASSISFPGTEAFF. The CDR3 DNA is TGTGCCAGTAGTATTTCATTCCCCGGGACTGAAGCTTTCTTT. The V and J genes are TRBV19 and TRBJ1-1; D gene uncertain. Germline V CDR1 and CDR2: LNHDA, SQIVND (reference sequence). The V and J ends lost 3 bases and 5 bases respectively, with 13 bases between them. The CDR3 is made up of 14 amino acids.

This sequence joins TRBV7-9 and TRBJ1-2, with D maybe TRBD1 (6 bases). Germline-derived CDR1 and CDR2 are SEHNR and FQNEAQ (reference sequence). This CDR3 comprises 13 residues. Deletions cut 5 bases from V and 8 bases from J, with 15 bases between. The CDR3 coding sequence is TGTGCCAGCAGCCCTACCATGGGGGCCGGCTACACCTTC. It translates to CASSPTMGAGYTF.

The V and J genes are TRBV6-2 or TRBV6-3 and TRBJ2-3, with D perhaps given as TRBD1 or TRBD2 (5 bases each). This CDR3 has 14 amino acids. V was trimmed by 8 bases and J by 4 bases, leaving 16 bases between them. CDR1 is MNHEY, CDR2 SVGEGT, per germline. CDR3 sequence: CASDGTSVADTQYF. The DNA for the CDR3 is TGTGCCAGCGACGGGACCTCGGTCGCAGATACGCAGTATTTT.

This chain joins TRBV19 and TRBJ2-5, with 10 bases identical to TRBD2. The CDR3 covers 16 residues. Germline V gene lookup returns CDR1 LNHDA and CDR2 SQIVND (reference sequence). Trimming removed 6 bases from V and 5 bases from J; junction bases left unmatched: 12. In DNA, the CDR3 is TGTGCCAGTAGCGGGCCGTCTAGCGGGGGCGCGGAGACCCAGTACTTC. Protein: CASSGPSSGGAETQYF.

This rearrangement joins TRBV27 to TRBJ1-2; 7 bases agree with TRBD1. With 6 bases clipped from V and 2 bases from J, the junction kept 3 bases outside the gene matches. Germline-derived CDR1 and CDR2 are MNHEY and SMNVEV (reference sequence). The CDR3 length is 13 residues. The DNA for the CDR3 is TGTGCCAGCAGCCCGGGACAGAACTATGGCTACACCTTC. Amino acid sequence: CASSPGQNYGYTF.

This chain links TRBV20-1 with TRBJ2-1, with TRBD2 matching over 10 bases. The CDR3 runs to 16 residues. The V gene end was trimmed by 5 bases and the J gene end by 4 bases; junction bases not matched to a gene: 11. Germline V gives CDR1 DFQATT, CDR2 SNEGSKA (reference sequence). CDR3: CSAHSAGGPKYNEQFF. DNA of the CDR3: TGCAGTGCTCATTCAGCGGGGGGGCCGAAGTACAATGAGCAGTTCTTC.

The table lists this clonotype with a count of one. This chain uses TRBV27 with TRBJ2-4; possibly TRBD1 for D (5 bases). This CDR3 comprises 16 residues. Trimming removed 4 bases at V and 0 bases at J, with 13 bases between. CDR1 and CDR2 from the germline V gene are MNHEY and SMNVEV (reference sequence). CDR3 region: CASSSQGPLAKNIQYF. The CDR3, as DNA: TGTGCCAGCAGTTCGCAGGGTCCACTAGCCAAAAACATTCAGTACTTC.

The rearrangement uses TRBV5-6 and TRBJ2-2, with TRBD2 matching 7 bases. With 2 bases clipped from V and 7 bases from J, the junction kept 2 bases outside the gene matches. The CDR3 length is 13 residues. The germline V gene has CDR1 SGHDT and CDR2 YYEEEE. The CDR3 loop is CASSFGGGGELFF. CDR3 bases: TGTGCCAGCAGCTTTGGGGGGGGCGGGGAGCTGTTTTTT.